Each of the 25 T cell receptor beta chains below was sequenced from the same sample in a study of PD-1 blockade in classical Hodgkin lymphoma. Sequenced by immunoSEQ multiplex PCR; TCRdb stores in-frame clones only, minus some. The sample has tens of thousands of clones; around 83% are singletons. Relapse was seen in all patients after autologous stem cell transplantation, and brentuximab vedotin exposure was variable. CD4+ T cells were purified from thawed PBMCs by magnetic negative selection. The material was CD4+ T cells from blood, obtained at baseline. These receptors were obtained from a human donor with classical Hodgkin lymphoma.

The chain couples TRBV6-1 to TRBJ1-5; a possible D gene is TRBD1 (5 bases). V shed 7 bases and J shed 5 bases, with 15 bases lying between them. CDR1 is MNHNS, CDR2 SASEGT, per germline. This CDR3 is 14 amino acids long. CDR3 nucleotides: TGTGCCAGCAACAGGCAGGGCTTTTATCAGCCCCAGCATTTT. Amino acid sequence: CASNRQGFYQPQHF.

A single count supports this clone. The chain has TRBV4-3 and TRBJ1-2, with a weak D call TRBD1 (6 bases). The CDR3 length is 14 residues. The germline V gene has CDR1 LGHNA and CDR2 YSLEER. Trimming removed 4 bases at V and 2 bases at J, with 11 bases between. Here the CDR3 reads CASSPEGGNYGYTF. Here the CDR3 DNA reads TGCGCCAGCAGCCCAGAAGGGGGGAACTATGGCTACACCTTC.

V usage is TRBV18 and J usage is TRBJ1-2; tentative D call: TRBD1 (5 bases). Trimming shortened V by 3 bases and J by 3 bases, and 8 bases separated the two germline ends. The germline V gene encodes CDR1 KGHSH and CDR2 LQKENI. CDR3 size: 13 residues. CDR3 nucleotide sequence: TGTGCCAGCTCACCGGGGGGGGACTATGGCTACACCTTC. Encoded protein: CASSPGGDYGYTF.

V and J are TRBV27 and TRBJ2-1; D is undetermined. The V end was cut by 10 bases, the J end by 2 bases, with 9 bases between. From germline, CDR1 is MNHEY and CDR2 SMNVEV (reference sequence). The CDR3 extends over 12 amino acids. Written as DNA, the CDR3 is TGTGCCAACACAGAGACCTACAATGAGCAGTTCTTC. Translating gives CANTETYNEQFF.

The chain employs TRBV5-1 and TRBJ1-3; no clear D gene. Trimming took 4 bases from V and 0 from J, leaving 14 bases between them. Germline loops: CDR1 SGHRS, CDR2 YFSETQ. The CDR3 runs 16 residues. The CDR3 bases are TGCGCCAGCAGCGAGGGAAGCCCCCTCTCTGGAAACACCATATATTTT. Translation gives CASSEGSPLSGNTIYF.

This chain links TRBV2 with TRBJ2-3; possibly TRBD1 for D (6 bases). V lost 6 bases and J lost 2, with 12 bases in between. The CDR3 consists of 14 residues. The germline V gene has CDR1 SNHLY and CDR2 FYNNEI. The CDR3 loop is CASSEWTATDTQYF. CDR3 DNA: TGTGCCAGCAGCGAATGGACAGCCACAGATACGCAGTATTTT.

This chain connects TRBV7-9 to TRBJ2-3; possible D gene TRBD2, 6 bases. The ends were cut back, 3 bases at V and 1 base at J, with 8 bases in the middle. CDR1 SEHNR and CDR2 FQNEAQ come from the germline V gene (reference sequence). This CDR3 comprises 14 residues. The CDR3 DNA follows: TGTGCCAGCAGCTTCGGCGGGGGCACAGATACGCAGTATTTT. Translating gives CASSFGGGTDTQYF. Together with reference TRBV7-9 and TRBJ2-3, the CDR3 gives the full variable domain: DTGVSQNPRHKITKRGQNVTFRCDPISEHNRLYWYRQTLGQGPEFLTYFQNEAQLEKSRLLSDRFSAERPKGSFSTLEIQRTEQGDSAMYLCASSFGGGTDTQYFGPGTRLTVL.

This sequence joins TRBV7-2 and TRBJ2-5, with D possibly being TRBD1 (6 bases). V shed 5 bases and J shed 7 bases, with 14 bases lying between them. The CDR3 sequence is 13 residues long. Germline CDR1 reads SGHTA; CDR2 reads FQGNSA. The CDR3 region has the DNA TGTGCCAGCAGCGCGGACAGCTCAAGGACCCAGTACTTC. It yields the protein CASSADSSRTQYF.

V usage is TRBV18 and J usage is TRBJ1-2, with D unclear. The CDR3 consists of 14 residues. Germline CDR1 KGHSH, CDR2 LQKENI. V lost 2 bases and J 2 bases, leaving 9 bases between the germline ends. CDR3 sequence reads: CASSPTSGNYGYTF. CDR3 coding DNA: TGTGCCAGCTCACCAACGTCAGGAAACTATGGCTACACCTTC.

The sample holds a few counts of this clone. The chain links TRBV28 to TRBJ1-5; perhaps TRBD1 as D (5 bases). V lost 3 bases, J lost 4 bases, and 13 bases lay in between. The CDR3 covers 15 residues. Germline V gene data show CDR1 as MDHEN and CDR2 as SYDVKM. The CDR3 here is CASSFRGRTNQPQHF. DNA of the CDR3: TGTGCCAGCAGTTTCCGGGGACGGACAAATCAGCCCCAGCATTTT.

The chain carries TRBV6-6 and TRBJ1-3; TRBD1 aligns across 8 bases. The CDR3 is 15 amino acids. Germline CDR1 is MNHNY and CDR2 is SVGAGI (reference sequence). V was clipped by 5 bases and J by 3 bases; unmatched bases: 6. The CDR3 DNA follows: TGTGCCAGCAGTAAGACAGGGGTTGGTGGAAACACCATATATTTT. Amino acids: CASSKTGVGGNTIYF.

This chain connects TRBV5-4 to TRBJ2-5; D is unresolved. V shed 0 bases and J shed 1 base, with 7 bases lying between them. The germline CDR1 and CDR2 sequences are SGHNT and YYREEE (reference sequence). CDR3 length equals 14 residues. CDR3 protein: CASSLVDGQETQYF. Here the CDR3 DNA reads TGTGCCAGCAGCTTGGTGGACGGCCAAGAGACCCAGTACTTC.

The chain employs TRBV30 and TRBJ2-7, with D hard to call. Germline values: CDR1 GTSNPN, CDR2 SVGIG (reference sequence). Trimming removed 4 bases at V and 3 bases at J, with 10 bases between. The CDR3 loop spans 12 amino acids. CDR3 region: CAWNRYGYEQYF. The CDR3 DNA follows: TGTGCCTGGAATAGGTACGGCTACGAGCAGTACTTC.

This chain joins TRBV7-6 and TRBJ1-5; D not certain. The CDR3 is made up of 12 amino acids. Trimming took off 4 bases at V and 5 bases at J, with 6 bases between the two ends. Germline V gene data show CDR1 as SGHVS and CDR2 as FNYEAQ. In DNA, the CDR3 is TGTGCCAGCAGCTCGCCTCATCAGCCCCAGCATTTT. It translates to CASSSPHQPQHF.

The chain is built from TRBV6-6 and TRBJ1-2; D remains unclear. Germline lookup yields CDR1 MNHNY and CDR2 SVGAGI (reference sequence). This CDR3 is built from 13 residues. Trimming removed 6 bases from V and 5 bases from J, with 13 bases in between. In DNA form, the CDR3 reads TGTGCCAGCAGGGGATCCGGGATATATGGCTACACCTTC. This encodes CASRGSGIYGYTF.

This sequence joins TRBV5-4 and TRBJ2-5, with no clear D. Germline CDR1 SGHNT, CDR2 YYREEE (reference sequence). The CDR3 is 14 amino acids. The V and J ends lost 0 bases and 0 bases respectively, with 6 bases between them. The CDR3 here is CASSLDGHQETQYF. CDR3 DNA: TGTGCCAGCAGCTTGGACGGACACCAAGAGACCCAGTACTTC.

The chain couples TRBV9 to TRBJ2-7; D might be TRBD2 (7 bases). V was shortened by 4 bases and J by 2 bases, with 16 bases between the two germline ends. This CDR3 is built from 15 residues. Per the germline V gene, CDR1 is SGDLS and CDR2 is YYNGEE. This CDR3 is CASSSSGEGPYEQYF. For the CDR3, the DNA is TGTGCCAGCAGCTCGTCAGGGGAGGGCCCCTACGAGCAGTACTTC.

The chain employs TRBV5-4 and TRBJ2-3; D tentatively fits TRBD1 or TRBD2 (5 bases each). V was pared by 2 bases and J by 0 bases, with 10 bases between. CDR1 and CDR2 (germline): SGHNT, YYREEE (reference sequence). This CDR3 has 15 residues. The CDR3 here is CASSFGAQSTDTQYF. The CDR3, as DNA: TGTGCCAGCAGCTTCGGGGCGCAAAGCACAGATACGCAGTATTTT.

The CDR3 here is CASSPDGPQETQYF. The CDR3 nucleotides are TGTGCCAGCAGTCCCGACGGGCCCCAAGAGACCCAGTACTTC. This chain joins TRBV6-5 and TRBJ2-5; D is ambiguous. Germline values: CDR1 MNHEY, CDR2 SVGAGI. V was cut by 5 bases and J by 1 base, with 11 bases left in between. This CDR3 region has 14 residues.

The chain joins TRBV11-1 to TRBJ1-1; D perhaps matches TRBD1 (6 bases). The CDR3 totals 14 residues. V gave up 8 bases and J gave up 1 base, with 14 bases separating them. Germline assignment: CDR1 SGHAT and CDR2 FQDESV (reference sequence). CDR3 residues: CASLDRARNTEAFF. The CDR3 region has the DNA TGTGCCAGCTTGGACAGAGCGCGGAACACTGAAGCTTTCTTT.

The CDR3 DNA is TGTGCCAGCAGCCAAGATCTGAGGGTGCCGAACACCGGGGAGCTGTTTTTT. Translating gives CASSQDLRVPNTGELFF. The chain combines TRBV4-2 with TRBJ2-2; a possible D gene is TRBD2 (5 bases). This CDR3 contains 17 residues. Trimming took off 0 bases at V and 0 bases at J, with 11 bases between the two ends. Looked up from germline, CDR1 is LGHNA and CDR2 is YNFKEQ.

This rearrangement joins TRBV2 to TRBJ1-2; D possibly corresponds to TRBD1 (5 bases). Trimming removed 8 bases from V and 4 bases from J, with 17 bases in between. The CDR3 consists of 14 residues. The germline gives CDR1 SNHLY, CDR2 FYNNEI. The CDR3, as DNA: TGTGCCAGCGCAGGAGGGGAGGTACTCTATGGCTACACCTTC. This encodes CASAGGEVLYGYTF.

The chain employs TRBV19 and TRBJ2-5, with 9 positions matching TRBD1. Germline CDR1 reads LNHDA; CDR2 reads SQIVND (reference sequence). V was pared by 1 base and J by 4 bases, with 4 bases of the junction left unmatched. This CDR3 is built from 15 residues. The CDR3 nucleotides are TGTGCCAGTAGTATAGCGCACAGGGGGCGAGAGACCCAGTACTTC. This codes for CASSIAHRGRETQYF. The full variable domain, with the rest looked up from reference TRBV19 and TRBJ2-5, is DGGITQSPKYLFRKEGQNVTLSCEQNLNHDAMYWYRQDPGQGLRLIYYSQIVNDFQKGDIAEGYSVSREKKESFPLTVTSAQKNPTAFYLCASSIAHRGRETQYFGPGTRLLVL.

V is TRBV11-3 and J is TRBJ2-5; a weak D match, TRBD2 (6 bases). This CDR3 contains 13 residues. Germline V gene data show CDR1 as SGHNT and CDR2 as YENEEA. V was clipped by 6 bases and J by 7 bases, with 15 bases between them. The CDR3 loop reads CASSAGLFGTQYF. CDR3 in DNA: TGTGCCAGCAGTGCCGGACTATTCGGGACCCAGTACTTC.

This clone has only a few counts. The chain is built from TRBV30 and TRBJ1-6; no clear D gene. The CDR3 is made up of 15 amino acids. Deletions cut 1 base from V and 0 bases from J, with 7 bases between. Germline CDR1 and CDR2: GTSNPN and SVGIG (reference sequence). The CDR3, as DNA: TGTGCCTGGAGTGCGGGTAGCTCCTATAATTCACCCCTCCACTTT. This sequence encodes CAWSAGSSYNSPLHF.